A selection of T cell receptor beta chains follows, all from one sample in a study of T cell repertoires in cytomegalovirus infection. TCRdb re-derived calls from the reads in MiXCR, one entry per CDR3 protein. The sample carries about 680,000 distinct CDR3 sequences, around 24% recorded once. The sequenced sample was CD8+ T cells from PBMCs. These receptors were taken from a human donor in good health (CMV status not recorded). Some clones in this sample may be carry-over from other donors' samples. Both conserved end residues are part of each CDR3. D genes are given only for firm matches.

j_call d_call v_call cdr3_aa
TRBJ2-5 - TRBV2 CASSAPQYQETQYF
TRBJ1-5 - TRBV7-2 CASRDETRTYNQPQHF
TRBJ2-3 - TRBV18 CVSSPRTDTQYF
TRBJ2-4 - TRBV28 CASSWPRDTQKDIQYF
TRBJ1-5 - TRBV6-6 CVIGLSNQPQHF
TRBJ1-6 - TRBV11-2 CASSLVAGLNSPLHF
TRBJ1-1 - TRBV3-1 CASSPRPVSGNTEAFF
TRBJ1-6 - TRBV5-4 CASRFQQSSYNSPLHF
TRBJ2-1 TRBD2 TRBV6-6 CASSWTSSYNEQFF
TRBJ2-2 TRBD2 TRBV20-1 CSARTSGPTGELFF
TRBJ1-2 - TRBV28 CASDSPFDGYTF
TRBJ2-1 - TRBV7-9 CASTRDPSSYNEQFF
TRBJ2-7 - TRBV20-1 CSATTESSYEQYF
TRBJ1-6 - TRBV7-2 CASSLRVRTTYNSPLHF
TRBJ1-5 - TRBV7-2 CASSNWGIHQPQHF
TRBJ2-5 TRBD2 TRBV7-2 CASSPGVGLAGQETQYF
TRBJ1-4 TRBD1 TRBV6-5 CASSYGEGQGEDNEKLFF
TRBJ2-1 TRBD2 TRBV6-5 CASSYGTSGGANEQFF
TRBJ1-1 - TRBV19 CASTESGREAFF
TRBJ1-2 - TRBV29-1 CSVEPLGGPFYGYTF
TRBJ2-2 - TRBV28 CASSSTWEFTGELFF
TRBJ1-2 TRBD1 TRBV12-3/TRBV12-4 CASSSPGQGHDGYTF
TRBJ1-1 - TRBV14 CASSQMRTEAFF
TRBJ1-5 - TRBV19 CASSIGPLNQPQHF
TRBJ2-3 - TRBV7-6 CASSLAEADTQYF
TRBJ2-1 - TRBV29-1 CSVAGGGGPQYNEQFF
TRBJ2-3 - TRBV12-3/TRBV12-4 CASSLPVEPPHSTDTQYF
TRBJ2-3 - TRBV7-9 CASSPRHGTPQYF
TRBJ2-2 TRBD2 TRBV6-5 CASSYSGLAANTGELFF
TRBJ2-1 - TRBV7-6 CAVQGGAGEQFF
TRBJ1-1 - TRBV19 CASSIGKNTEAFF
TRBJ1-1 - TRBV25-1 CASSELQGMNTEAFF
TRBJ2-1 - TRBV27 CASSLSVIYDEQFF
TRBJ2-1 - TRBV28 CASSSDSVSSYNEQFF
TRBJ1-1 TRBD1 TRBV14 CASSPKGQGRTEAFF
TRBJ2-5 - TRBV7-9 CATQRGPETQYF
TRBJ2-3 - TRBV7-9 CASSHQKGTDTQYF
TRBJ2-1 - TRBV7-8 CASSWGNGQFF
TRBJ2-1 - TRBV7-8 CASSLAASYNEQFF
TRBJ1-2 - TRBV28 CASRFQGTYGYTF
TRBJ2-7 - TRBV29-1 CSVGQGLSYEQYF
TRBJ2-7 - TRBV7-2 CASSQVTYEQYF
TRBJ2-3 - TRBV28 CASSSALGALTQYF
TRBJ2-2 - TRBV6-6 CASSDLRGEIPKEAGELFF
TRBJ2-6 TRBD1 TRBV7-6 CASSLSVGTGLSGANVLTF
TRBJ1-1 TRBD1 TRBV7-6 CANSPFQGARIKNAEAFF
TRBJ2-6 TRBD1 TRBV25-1 CASSEIQGARSGANVLTF
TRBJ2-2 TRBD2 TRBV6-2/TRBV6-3 CASSGLAEYMNTGELFF
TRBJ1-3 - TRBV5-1 CASSLSNREDGNTIYF
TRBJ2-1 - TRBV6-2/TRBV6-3 CASSSGGLCNEQFF
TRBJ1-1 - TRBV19 CASSMVNTEAFF
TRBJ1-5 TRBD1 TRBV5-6 CASSSLTGGGNQPQHF